Listed here is a single T cell receptor (beta chain). The antigen is undetermined. Germline lookup yields CDR1 SGHNT and CDR2 YYREEE (reference sequence). The CDR3 runs to 16 residues. Deletions cut 0 bases from V and 10 bases from J, with 22 bases between. Treatment indicated: roughly 10-day PBMC culture with coronavirus spike peptide pools or control peptides (ViraFEST assay). First, ViraFEST expanded antigen-specific T cells with peptide pools, and next it sequenced the TCRs. All positive PCR tests were dated between March and December 2020, predating US Alpha, Beta and Delta variants. The sample originates from a study of vaccination and CD4 T cells after COVID-19. Cultured CD4+ T cells had their DNA profiled by the Oncomine TCR Beta short-read assay. TCRdb used MiXCR to reprocess the PCR reads, holding one entry per CDR3 protein. The repertoire includes approximately 3,000 distinct CDR3 sequences, 84% of them detected once, and 30% to 45% sits in the top ten.

The study, taken as a whole, reports: Sampling was limited to relatively few convalescent patients, with no early post-infection timepoints studied.

The V and J genes are TRBV5-4 and TRBJ1-1, with no clear D. The TCR originated in a human donor who had recovered from COVID-19. The sample taken for sequencing was CD4+ T cells from blood, cultured in vitro. CDR3 coding DNA: TGTGCCAGCAGCTTGGGGATCCTGGGCAGCGAGCTTGGAGCTTTCTTT. It yields the protein CASSLGILGSELGAFF.